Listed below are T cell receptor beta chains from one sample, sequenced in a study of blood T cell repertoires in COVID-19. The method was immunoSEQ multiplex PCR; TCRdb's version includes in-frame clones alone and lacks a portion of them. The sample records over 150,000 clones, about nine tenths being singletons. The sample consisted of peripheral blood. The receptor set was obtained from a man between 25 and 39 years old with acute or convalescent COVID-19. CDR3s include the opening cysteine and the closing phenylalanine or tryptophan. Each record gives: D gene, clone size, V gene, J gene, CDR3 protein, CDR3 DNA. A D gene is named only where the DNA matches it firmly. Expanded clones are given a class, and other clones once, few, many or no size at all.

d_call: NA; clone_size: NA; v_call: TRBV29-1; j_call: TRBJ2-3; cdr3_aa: CSVDASTRDTQYF; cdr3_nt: TGCAGCGTTGACGCCTCAACCAGGGATACGCAGTATTTT
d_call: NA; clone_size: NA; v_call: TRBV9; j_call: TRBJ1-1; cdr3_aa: CASRGGGNTEAFF; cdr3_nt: TGTGCCAGCAGGGGAGGGGGAAACACTGAAGCTTTCTTT
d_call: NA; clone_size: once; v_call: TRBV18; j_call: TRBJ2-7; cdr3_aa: CASSPTGTEYEQYF; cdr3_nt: TGTGCCAGCTCACCGACCGGGACTGAATACGAGCAGTACTTC
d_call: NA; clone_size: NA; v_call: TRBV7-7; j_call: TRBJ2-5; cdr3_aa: CASSLVRAAQETQYF; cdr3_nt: TGTGCTAGCAGCTTAGTGAGGGCGGCTCAAGAGACCCAGTACTTC
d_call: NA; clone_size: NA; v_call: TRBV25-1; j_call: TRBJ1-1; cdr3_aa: CASGVHQGTEAFF; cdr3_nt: TGTGCCAGTGGGGTTCATCAGGGGACTGAAGCTTTCTTT
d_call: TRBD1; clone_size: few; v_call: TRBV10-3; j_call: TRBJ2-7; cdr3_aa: CAISGKGTGGGYEQYF; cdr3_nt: TGTGCCATCAGTGGCAAGGGGACAGGGGGCGGGTACGAGCAGTACTTC
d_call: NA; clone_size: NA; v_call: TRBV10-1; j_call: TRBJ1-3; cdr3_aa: CASSDGQWGNTIYF; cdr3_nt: TGCGCCAGCAGTGACGGACAGTGGGGAAACACCATATATTTT
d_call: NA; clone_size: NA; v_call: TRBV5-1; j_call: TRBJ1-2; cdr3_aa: CASSLTAIYGYTF; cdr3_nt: TGCGCCAGCAGCTTGACAGCTATCTATGGCTACACCTTC
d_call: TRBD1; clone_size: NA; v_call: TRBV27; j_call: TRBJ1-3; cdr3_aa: CASSLYTRGHSGNTIYF; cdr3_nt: TGTGCCAGCAGTTTATATACCAGGGGGCATTCTGGAAACACCATATATTTT
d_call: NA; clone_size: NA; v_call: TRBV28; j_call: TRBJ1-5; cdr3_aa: CASRPGAGQPQHF; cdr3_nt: TGTGCCAGCAGGCCAGGGGCCGGTCAGCCCCAGCATTTT
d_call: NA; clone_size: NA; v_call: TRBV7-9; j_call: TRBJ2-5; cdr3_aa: CASSPAEFGEVTQYF; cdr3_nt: TGTGCCAGCAGCCCCGCGGAGTTCGGGGAGGTGACCCAGTACTTC
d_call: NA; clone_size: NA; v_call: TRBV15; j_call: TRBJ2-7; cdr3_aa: CATSDGTGIIYEQYF; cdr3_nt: TGTGCCACCAGCGACGGCACAGGGATTATCTACGAGCAGTACTTC
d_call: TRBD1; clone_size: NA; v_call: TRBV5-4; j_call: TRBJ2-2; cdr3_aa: CASSLPLQGAVGELFF; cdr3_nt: TGTGCCAGCAGCTTGCCTCTACAGGGGGCGGTCGGGGAGCTGTTTTTT
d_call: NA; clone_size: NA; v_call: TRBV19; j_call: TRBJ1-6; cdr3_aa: CASSSRQDNSPLHF; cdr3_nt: TGTGCCAGTAGTAGTCGGCAGGATAATTCACCCCTCCACTTT
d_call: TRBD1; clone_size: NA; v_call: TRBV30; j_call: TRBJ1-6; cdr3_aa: CAWIGQGAGNSPLHF; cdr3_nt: TGTGCCTGGATAGGACAGGGGGCCGGTAATTCACCCCTCCACTTT
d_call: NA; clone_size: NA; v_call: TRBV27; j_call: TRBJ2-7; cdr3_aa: CASSPPPWRGSYEQYF; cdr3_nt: TGTGCCAGCAGTCCCCCCCCCTGGCGGGGATCCTACGAGCAGTACTTC
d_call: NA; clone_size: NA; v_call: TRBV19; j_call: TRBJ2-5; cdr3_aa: CASTRGETQYF; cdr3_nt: TGTGCCAGCACTCGGGGAGAGACCCAGTACTTC
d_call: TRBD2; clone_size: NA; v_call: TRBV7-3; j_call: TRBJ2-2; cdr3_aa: CASSLSPAGGPRGGELFF; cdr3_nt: TGTGCCAGCAGCTTAAGCCCAGCGGGAGGGCCTCGGGGCGGGGAGCTGTTTTTT
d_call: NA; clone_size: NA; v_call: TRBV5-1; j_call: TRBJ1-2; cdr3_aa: CASSFTVSYGYTF; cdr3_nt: TGCGCCAGCAGCTTTACAGTTTCCTATGGCTACACCTTC
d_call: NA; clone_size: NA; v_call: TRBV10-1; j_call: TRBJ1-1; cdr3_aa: CASSESEQGTTEAFF; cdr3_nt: TGCGCCAGCAGTGAGTCAGAACAGGGCACCACTGAAGCTTTCTTT
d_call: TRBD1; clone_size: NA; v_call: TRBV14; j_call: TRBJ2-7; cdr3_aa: CASRLDLQDRENEQYF; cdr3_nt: TGTGCCAGCAGATTGGATCTACAGGACAGGGAAAACGAGCAGTACTTC
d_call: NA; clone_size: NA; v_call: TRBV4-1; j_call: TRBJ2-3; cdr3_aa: CASSQPPTDTQYF; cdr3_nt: TGCGCCAGCAGCCAACCCCCGACAGATACGCAGTATTTT
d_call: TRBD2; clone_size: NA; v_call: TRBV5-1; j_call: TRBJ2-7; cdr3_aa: CASKWGGGSYEQYF; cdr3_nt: TGCGCCAGCAAGTGGGGCGGGGGCTCCTACGAGCAGTACTTC
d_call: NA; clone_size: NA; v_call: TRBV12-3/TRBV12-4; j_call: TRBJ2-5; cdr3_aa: CASSSQGGETQYF; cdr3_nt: TGTGCCAGCAGCTCTCAGGGGGGAGAGACCCAGTACTTC
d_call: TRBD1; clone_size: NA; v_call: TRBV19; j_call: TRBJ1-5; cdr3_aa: CASSTPPYTGENQPQHF; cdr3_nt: TGTGCCAGTAGTACCCCGCCATATACAGGGGAGAATCAGCCCCAGCATTTT
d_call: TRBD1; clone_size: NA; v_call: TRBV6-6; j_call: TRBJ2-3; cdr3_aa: CASSQMTGGAPDTQYF; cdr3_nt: TGTGCCAGCAGCCAAATGACAGGGGGCGCGCCAGATACGCAGTATTTT
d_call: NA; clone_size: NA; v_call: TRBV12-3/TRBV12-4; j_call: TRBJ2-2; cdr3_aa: CASSFIGELFF; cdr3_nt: TGTGCCAGCAGTTTTATCGGGGAGCTGTTTTTT
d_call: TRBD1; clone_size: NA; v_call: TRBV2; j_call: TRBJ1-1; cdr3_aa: CASKRGPDTEAFF; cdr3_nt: TGTGCCAGCAAGAGGGGGCCGGACACTGAAGCTTTCTTT
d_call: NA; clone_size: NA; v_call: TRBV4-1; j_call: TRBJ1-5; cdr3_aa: CASSQDPFQGPQHF; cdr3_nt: TGCGCCAGCAGCCAAGATCCCTTTCAGGGGCCCCAGCATTTT
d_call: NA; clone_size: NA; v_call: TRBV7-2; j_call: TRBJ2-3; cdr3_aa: CASSLDSSADTQYF; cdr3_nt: TGTGCCAGCAGCTTGGACAGCAGCGCAGATACGCAGTATTTT
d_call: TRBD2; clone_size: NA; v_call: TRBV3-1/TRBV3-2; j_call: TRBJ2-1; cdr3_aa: CASSRTPGRVGLFF; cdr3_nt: TGTGCCAGCAGCCGCACGCCTGGGAGGGTAGGTCTGTTCTTC
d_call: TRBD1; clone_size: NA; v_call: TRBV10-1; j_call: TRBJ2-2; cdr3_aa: CASSNGTGGMIRAGELFF; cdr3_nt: TGCGCCAGCAGCAATGGGACAGGGGGAATGATACGGGCCGGGGAGCTGTTTTTT
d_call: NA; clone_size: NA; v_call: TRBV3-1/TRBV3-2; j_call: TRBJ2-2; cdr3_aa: CASSQSQATGELFF; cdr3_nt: TGTGCCAGCAGCCAATCACAGGCAACCGGGGAGCTGTTTTTT